The rows below give T cell receptor beta chains drawn from one sample of a study of T cells in pancreatic ductal adenocarcinoma. The table came from immunoSEQ multiplex PCR; TCRdb's copy has only in-frame clones and leaves some out. The table lists around 2,500 clones, 84% of them singletons. Sequenced sample: pancreatic tumor tissue. These receptors were taken from a human donor with pancreatic ductal adenocarcinoma. Each CDR3 is given with its conserved first and last residue. Each record gives: V gene, D gene, clone size, J gene, CDR3 protein, CDR3 DNA. D genes are given only for firm matches. Some rows mark clone size as missing; the rest say once, few, many or name a class of expanded clone.

v_gene: TRBV6-5
d_gene: NA
abundance: NA
j_gene: TRBJ2-7
CDR3aa: CASSKGREQYF
CDR3nt: TGTGCCAGCAGTAAGGGGCGTGAGCAGTACTTC

v_gene: TRBV2
d_gene: NA
abundance: few
j_gene: TRBJ2-7
CDR3aa: CAGGRESYEQYF
CDR3nt: TGTGCCGGGGGACGGGAGTCCTACGAGCAGTACTTC

v_gene: TRBV28
d_gene: NA
abundance: NA
j_gene: TRBJ2-5
CDR3aa: CASSFRGETQYF
CDR3nt: TGTGCCAGCAGTTTTAGGGGAGAGACCCAGTACTTC

v_gene: TRBV28
d_gene: NA
abundance: NA
j_gene: TRBJ2-2
CDR3aa: CASRMGGTGELFF
CDR3nt: TGTGCCAGCAGGATGGGGGGAACCGGGGAGCTGTTTTTT

v_gene: TRBV28
d_gene: TRBD2
abundance: NA
j_gene: TRBJ2-7
CDR3aa: CASTPGLAGDRYEQYF
CDR3nt: TGTGCCAGCACCCCGGGACTAGCGGGAGACAGGTACGAGCAGTACTTC

v_gene: TRBV2
d_gene: NA
abundance: few
j_gene: TRBJ1-2
CDR3aa: CASNRGVDYTF
CDR3nt: TGTGCCAGCAATCGGGGGGTGGACTACACCTTC

v_gene: TRBV7-9
d_gene: TRBD2
abundance: once
j_gene: TRBJ2-1
CDR3aa: CASSGTSPEFAYNEQFF
CDR3nt: TGTGCCAGCAGCGGGACTAGTCCGGAATTTGCGTACAATGAGCAGTTCTTC

v_gene: TRBV27
d_gene: TRBD2
abundance: NA
j_gene: TRBJ2-3
CDR3aa: CASKAGLDKDTQYF
CDR3nt: TGTGCCAGCAAGGCGGGACTAGATAAAGATACGCAGTATTTT

v_gene: TRBV9
d_gene: TRBD2
abundance: NA
j_gene: TRBJ2-5
CDR3aa: CASSVGGGVAGEETQYF
CDR3nt: TGTGCCAGCAGCGTCGGGGGAGGGGTAGCGGGAGAAGAGACCCAGTACTTC

v_gene: TRBV13
d_gene: TRBD2
abundance: NA
j_gene: TRBJ2-3
CDR3aa: CASSSRPGGGSDTQYF
CDR3nt: TGTGCCAGCAGCTCGAGGCCGGGAGGGGGGTCAGATACGCAGTATTTT

v_gene: TRBV7-8
d_gene: NA
abundance: NA
j_gene: TRBJ2-2
CDR3aa: CASTPLESGTGELFF
CDR3nt: TGTGCCAGCACCCCCTTAGAAAGTGGCACCGGGGAGCTGTTTTTT

v_gene: TRBV2
d_gene: TRBD1
abundance: once
j_gene: TRBJ1-1
CDR3aa: CASSNYRGTEAFF
CDR3nt: TGTGCCAGCAGTAATTACAGGGGGACTGAAGCTTTCTTT

v_gene: TRBV7-9
d_gene: NA
abundance: once
j_gene: TRBJ2-5
CDR3aa: CASSPQQETQYF
CDR3nt: TGTGCCAGCAGCCCCCAGCAAGAGACCCAGTACTTC

v_gene: TRBV7-9
d_gene: TRBD2
abundance: NA
j_gene: TRBJ2-7
CDR3aa: CASSLGTSGRFGQYF
CDR3nt: TGTGCCAGCAGCTTAGGGACTAGCGGAAGATTCGGGCAGTACTTC

v_gene: TRBV6-1
d_gene: NA
abundance: NA
j_gene: TRBJ1-5
CDR3aa: CASSLPYQPQHF
CDR3nt: TGTGCCAGCAGTCTCCCTTATCAGCCCCAGCATTTT

v_gene: TRBV4-2
d_gene: NA
abundance: NA
j_gene: TRBJ2-1
CDR3aa: CASSQDPFNEQFF
CDR3nt: TGTGCCAGCAGCCAAGATCCCTTCAATGAGCAGTTCTTC

v_gene: TRBV11-2
d_gene: TRBD2
abundance: NA
j_gene: TRBJ2-1
CDR3aa: CASSALGLADNEQFF
CDR3nt: TGTGCCAGCAGCGCGCTGGGACTAGCCGACAATGAGCAGTTCTTC

v_gene: TRBV4-2
d_gene: NA
abundance: NA
j_gene: TRBJ2-4
CDR3aa: CASSPGDATKNIQYF
CDR3nt: TGTGCCAGCAGCCCGGGGGACGCAACCAAAAACATTCAGTACTTC

v_gene: TRBV19
d_gene: NA
abundance: once
j_gene: TRBJ1-5
CDR3aa: CASSGGQGALFSNQPQHF
CDR3nt: TGTGCCAGTAGTGGCGGACAAGGGGCCCTATTTAGCAATCAGCCCCAGCATTTT

v_gene: TRBV5-8
d_gene: TRBD2
abundance: NA
j_gene: TRBJ2-3
CDR3aa: CASSAGLAVSDTQYF
CDR3nt: TGTGCCAGCAGCGCCGGACTAGCGGTTTCAGATACGCAGTATTTT

v_gene: TRBV6-1
d_gene: NA
abundance: few
j_gene: TRBJ1-5
CDR3aa: CASSVQGDQPQHF
CDR3nt: TGTGCCAGCAGTGTACAGGGTGATCAGCCCCAGCATTTT

v_gene: TRBV7-9
d_gene: NA
abundance: few
j_gene: TRBJ2-1
CDR3aa: CASSSRTRYNEQFF
CDR3nt: TGTGCCAGCAGCTCACGAACTAGATACAATGAGCAGTTCTTC

v_gene: TRBV28
d_gene: TRBD1
abundance: NA
j_gene: TRBJ2-7
CDR3aa: CASSLLPGTGEDEQYF
CDR3nt: TGTGCCAGCAGTTTATTACCAGGGACAGGGGAGGACGAGCAGTACTTC

v_gene: TRBV7-8
d_gene: NA
abundance: NA
j_gene: TRBJ2-3
CDR3aa: CASSPRETTDTQYF
CDR3nt: TGTGCCAGCAGCCCACGGGAAACCACAGATACGCAGTATTTT

v_gene: TRBV28
d_gene: TRBD1
abundance: NA
j_gene: TRBJ2-7
CDR3aa: CASSLSGQGTNEQYF
CDR3nt: TGTGCCAGCAGTTTATCGGGACAGGGAACCAACGAGCAGTACTTC

v_gene: TRBV14
d_gene: NA
abundance: NA
j_gene: TRBJ2-1
CDR3aa: CASSRTRNEQFF
CDR3nt: TGTGCCAGCAGCCGGACTCGCAATGAGCAGTTCTTC

v_gene: TRBV5-4
d_gene: TRBD2
abundance: NA
j_gene: TRBJ2-1
CDR3aa: CASSIPGLAGINEQFF
CDR3nt: TGTGCCAGCAGCATACCGGGACTAGCGGGAATCAATGAGCAGTTCTTC

v_gene: TRBV27
d_gene: TRBD2
abundance: NA
j_gene: TRBJ2-3
CDR3aa: CASRNSLAGGPTDTQYF
CDR3nt: TGTGCCAGCAGGAATTCTCTAGCGGGAGGGCCTACAGATACGCAGTATTTT

v_gene: TRBV7-2
d_gene: TRBD1
abundance: few
j_gene: TRBJ2-3
CDR3aa: CASSLATGGTDTQYF
CDR3nt: TGTGCCAGCAGCTTAGCTACAGGGGGCACAGATACGCAGTATTTT

v_gene: TRBV6-1
d_gene: NA
abundance: once
j_gene: TRBJ2-7
CDR3aa: CASSSGNSYEQYF
CDR3nt: TGTGCCAGCAGTTCAGGGAATTCCTACGAGCAGTACTTC

v_gene: TRBV11-2
d_gene: NA
abundance: NA
j_gene: TRBJ2-5
CDR3aa: CASSETGETQYF
CDR3nt: TGTGCCAGCAGCGAGACTGGTGAGACCCAGTACTTC

v_gene: TRBV5-6
d_gene: NA
abundance: NA
j_gene: TRBJ1-4
CDR3aa: CASSSTGMGTNEKLFF
CDR3nt: TGTGCCAGCAGCTCCACAGGGATGGGGACTAATGAAAAACTGTTTTTT

v_gene: TRBV27
d_gene: NA
abundance: NA
j_gene: TRBJ1-2
CDR3aa: CASSWGREGYGYTF
CDR3nt: TGTGCCAGCAGCTGGGGCAGGGAGGGCTATGGCTACACCTTC

v_gene: TRBV5-1
d_gene: TRBD1
abundance: NA
j_gene: TRBJ2-2
CDR3aa: CASSLRQGVGTGELFF
CDR3nt: TGCGCCAGCAGCCTAAGACAGGGTGTAGGGACCGGGGAGCTGTTTTTT

v_gene: TRBV4-1
d_gene: TRBD2
abundance: NA
j_gene: TRBJ2-7
CDR3aa: CASTPVGGYEQYF
CDR3nt: TGCGCCAGCACCCCGGTGGGGGGGTACGAGCAGTACTTC

v_gene: TRBV29-1
d_gene: NA
abundance: NA
j_gene: TRBJ2-1
CDR3aa: CSVPDSNEQFF
CDR3nt: TGCAGCGTTCCCGACAGCAATGAGCAGTTCTTC

v_gene: TRBV2
d_gene: NA
abundance: NA
j_gene: TRBJ2-5
CDR3aa: CASSGETQYF
CDR3nt: TGTGCCAGCAGCGGAGAGACCCAGTACTTC

v_gene: TRBV9
d_gene: NA
abundance: few
j_gene: TRBJ2-4
CDR3aa: CASSVGGSGNIQYF
CDR3nt: TGTGCCAGCAGCGTAGGAGGGAGTGGTAACATTCAGTACTTC

v_gene: TRBV6-6
d_gene: TRBD1
abundance: once
j_gene: TRBJ1-1
CDR3aa: CASSDLRGPPNTEAFF
CDR3nt: TGTGCCAGCAGCGACCTCAGGGGGCCCCCGAACACTGAAGCTTTCTTT